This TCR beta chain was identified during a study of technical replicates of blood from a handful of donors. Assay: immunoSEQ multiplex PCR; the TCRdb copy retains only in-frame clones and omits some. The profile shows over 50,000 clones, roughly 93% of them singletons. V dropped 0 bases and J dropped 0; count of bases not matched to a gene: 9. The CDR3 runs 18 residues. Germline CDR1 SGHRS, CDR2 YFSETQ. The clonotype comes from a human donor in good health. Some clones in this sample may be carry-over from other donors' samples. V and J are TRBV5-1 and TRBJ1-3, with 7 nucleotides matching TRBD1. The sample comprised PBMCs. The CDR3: CASSLEGAGFGSGNTIYF. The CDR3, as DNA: TGCGCCAGCAGCTTGGAGGGGGCCGGGTTTGGCTCTGGAAACACCATATATTTT.